This T cell receptor (beta chain) was captured in a study of cytomegalovirus exposure and HLA in healthy donors. This clone has a handful of counts. CDR1 and CDR2 from the germline V gene are SGHRS and YFSETQ. V was shortened by 2 bases and J by 1 base, with 9 bases between the two germline ends. The CDR3 contains 14 residues. 13 Jbeta primers and 60 Vbeta primers were used for the PCR. Sequenced by immunoSEQ multiplex PCR; TCRdb stores in-frame clones only, minus some. The sample has 75,000 to 100,000 clones; around 74% are singletons. This clonotype was sampled from a male donor in good health and CMV-seronegative. The specimen was PBMCs. V and J are TRBV5-1 and TRBJ1-1; D remains ambiguous. This chain's CDR3 is CASSFGEENTEAFF. The DNA of the CDR3 is TGCGCCAGCAGCTTCGGGGAGGAGAACACTGAAGCTTTCTTT.